This passage covers 3 T cell receptor beta chains from one sample sequenced in a study of molecular identifiers for immune sequencing clone quantification. TCRdb reanalysed the PCR reads using MiXCR and keeps one entry per CDR3 protein. The sample has fewer than 350,000 distinct CDR3 sequences; 24% are singletons. Sequences were obtained from naive CD8+ T cells from blood, with Jurkat cell RNA spiked in. The subset here: FACS-sorted CD8+CD4-CCR7+CD45RA+ naive T cells. The receptors stem from a human donor in good health. Some libraries in this study had Jurkat cell RNA spiked in.

This clonotype was observed a handful of times. The chain recombines TRBV7-9 with TRBJ1-2; weak D call: TRBD1 (6 bases). In germline, CDR1 is SEHNR, CDR2 FQNEAQ (reference sequence). This CDR3 comprises 15 residues. The V end was cut by 5 bases, the J end by 0 bases, with 13 bases between. The CDR3 reads CASSPSTGTNYGYTF. The CDR3 DNA follows: TGTGCCAGCAGCCCTTCGACAGGAACTAACTATGGCTACACCTTC.

This clonotype showed up just a few times. The chain joins TRBV7-9 to TRBJ2-7, with 8 positions matching TRBD1. V dropped 3 bases and J dropped 4; count of bases not matched to a gene: 5. CDR3 length: 14 residues. Germline-derived CDR1 and CDR2 are SEHNR and FQNEAQ (reference sequence). Here the CDR3 DNA reads TGTGCCAGCAGCTTTGCGGGACAGGATTACGAGCAGTACTTC. The encoded protein is CASSFAGQDYEQYF.

The chain links TRBV7-2 to TRBJ2-7; 7 bases are a match to TRBD1. CDR3 length: 16 residues. The ends lost 7 bases at V and 3 bases at J; junction bases unmatched: 15. Germline V gene data show CDR1 as SGHTA and CDR2 as FQGNSA. The CDR3 protein is CASTSTGQKILYEQYF. The CDR3 nucleotides read TGTGCCAGCACCAGCACGGGACAGAAGATACTCTACGAGCAGTACTTC.